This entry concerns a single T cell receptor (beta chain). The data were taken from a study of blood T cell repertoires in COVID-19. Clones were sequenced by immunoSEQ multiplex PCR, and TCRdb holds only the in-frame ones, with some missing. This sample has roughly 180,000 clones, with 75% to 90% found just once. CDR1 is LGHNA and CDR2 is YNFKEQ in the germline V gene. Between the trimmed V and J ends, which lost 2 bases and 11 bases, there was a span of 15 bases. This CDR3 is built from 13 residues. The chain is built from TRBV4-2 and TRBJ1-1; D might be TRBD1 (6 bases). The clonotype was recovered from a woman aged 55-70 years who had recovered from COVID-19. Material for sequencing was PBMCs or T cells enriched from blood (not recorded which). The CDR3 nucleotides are TGTGCCAGCAGCCAACCTAAGGGGGGGGAGGCTTTCTTT. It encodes CASSQPKGGEAFF.